This T cell receptor beta chain was sequenced in a study of early T cells in non-severe SARS-CoV-2 infection. Study-wide background: Sequencing of bulk RNA from unsorted whole blood was done, without chain pairing.

This clonotype was counted ten times or more. The germline V and J ends were trimmed by 1 base and 2 bases, with 11 bases remaining between them. Germline CDR1 and CDR2: MNHEY and SVGEGT. The CDR3 loop spans 15 amino acids. TCRdb re-called the 5' RACE reads through MiXCR, storing one row per CDR3 protein. The sample has around 63,000 distinct CDR3 sequences, roughly 13% seen once; the top ten hold around 5.1%. The sequence came from an adult who was a healthcare worker with PCR-confirmed SARS-CoV-2 infection or an uninfected control (not recorded which). Specimen: whole blood. The chain carries TRBV6-2 or TRBV6-3 and TRBJ2-5, with a possible D match to TRBD2 (6 bases). Here the CDR3 DNA reads TGTGCCAGCAGTTACTGGGGGGAGCCGCAAGAGACCCAGTACTTC. Translated: CASSYWGEPQETQYF.